This T cell receptor beta chain was profiled in a study of cytomegalovirus exposure and HLA in healthy donors. With regard to this clone: Its specificity is not known.

Germline V gives CDR1 SEHNR, CDR2 FQNEAQ (reference sequence). This CDR3 is 14 amino acids long. Trimming pared 6 bases from V and 1 base from J, leaving 12 bases between. With 60 Vbeta and 13 Jbeta primers, the PCR was carried out. Authors' analysis steps: A later analysis counted 65 million to 95 million unique TCR beta chains, around 10 million shared. Clones were read by immunoSEQ multiplex PCR, and TCRdb kept only the in-frame ones, dropping some. The V and J calls and clone size were taken over from that table, and D and trimming were inferred from the DNA. The profile covers some 150,000 clones, with about three quarters appearing a single time and 3% to 4% taken by the ten largest. Notes on the study in general: It was reported that the classifier diagnosed cytomegalovirus status with high specificity and sensitivity in both the original and validation cohorts. Per a later analysis, HLA-associated TCR beta chains showed more clonal expansion than other, equally common TCR beta chains.

This sequence was found in a woman between 40 and 50 years old in good health and CMV-seronegative. Sequencing was carried out using PBMCs. J is TRBJ2-5 and V is TRBV7-9; possibly TRBD1 for D (6 bases). CDR3 region: CASSLPGAQETQYF. The CDR3 bases are TGTGCCAGCAGTCTTCCAGGGGCCCAAGAGACCCAGTACTTC.